Listed here are 21 T cell receptor beta chains from one sample, sequenced in a study of OX40 agonist ivuxolimab in advanced cancers. TCRdb's table, derived via immunoSEQ multiplex PCR, lists solely in-frame clones and lacks some. Found here are roughly 70,000 clones, 85% to 90% of them singletons; the top ten hold under 2.5%. The sample consisted of CD4+ or CD8+ T cells sorted from blood, taken in a trial of the OX40 agonist ivuxolimab. The receptors were gathered from an adult with an advanced solid tumor such as melanoma, head and neck, liver or kidney cancer.

The chain recombines TRBV5-5 with TRBJ2-7, with D unclear. V was trimmed by 0 bases and J by 6 bases, leaving 10 bases between them. CDR3 length: 13 residues. Germline CDR1 reads SGHKS; CDR2 reads YYEKEE (reference sequence). Written as DNA, the CDR3 is TGTGCCAGCAGCTTGGCCGGCCTCGTCGAGCAGTACTTC. Amino acid sequence: CASSLAGLVEQYF.

V usage is TRBV7-3 and J usage is TRBJ1-1, with 8 bases that match TRBD1. The germline CDR1 and CDR2 sequences are SGHTA and FQGTGA. The CDR3 extends over 13 amino acids. The ends lost 2 bases at V and 6 bases at J; junction bases unmatched: 2. For the CDR3, the DNA is TGTGCCAGCAGCTTAGGACAGGGCGCTGAAGCTTTCTTT. This sequence encodes CASSLGQGAEAFF.

The J gene is TRBJ1-1, the V gene TRBV13, with D perhaps matching TRBD1 (6 bases). The CDR3 is 17 residues long. Deletions cut 5 bases from V and 5 bases from J, with 24 bases between. CDR1 is PRHDT, CDR2 FYEKMQ, per germline (reference sequence). CDR3 sequence reads: CASSLNVGPQGGTEAFF. In DNA, the CDR3 is TGTGCCAGCAGCCTTAACGTCGGTCCGCAAGGGGGGACTGAAGCTTTCTTT. Full variable domain (outside the CDR3, taken from reference TRBV13 and TRBJ1-1): AAGVIQSPRHLIKEKRETATLKCYPIPRHDTVYWYQQGPGQDPQFLISFYEKMQSDKGSIPDRFSAQQFSDYHSELNMSSLELGDSALYFCASSLNVGPQGGTEAFFGQGTRLTVV.

The V gene is TRBV2, the J gene TRBJ2-5; no firm D call. Between the trimmed V and J ends, which lost 4 bases and 0 bases, there was a span of 9 bases. This CDR3 comprises 14 residues. Germline CDR1 SNHLY, CDR2 FYNNEI. The CDR3 DNA is TGTGCCAGCAGTGGATACAGCGACCAAGAGACCCAGTACTTC. This translates into CASSGYSDQETQYF.

The chain joins TRBV5-4 to TRBJ2-2; 9 nucleotides agree with TRBD1. This CDR3 contains 16 residues. The germline V gene has CDR1 SGHNT and CDR2 YYREEE (reference sequence). J gave up 7 bases and V 4 bases, and 11 bases lay outside the gene matches. In DNA form, the CDR3 reads TGTGCCAGCAGCCCCGGGTCGGGACAGGGTCACGGGGAGCTGTTTTTT. As protein: CASSPGSGQGHGELFF.

This sequence joins TRBV30 and TRBJ1-1; 11 nucleotides align to TRBD1. Unmatched junction bases numbered 16, after V lost 4 bases and J lost 6 bases. CDR1 and CDR2 (germline): GTSNPN, SVGIG (reference sequence). This CDR3 spans 17 amino acids. This chain's CDR3 is CAWNVDRGRERTPEAFF. The CDR3 DNA sequence: TGTGCCTGGAACGTGGACAGGGGGCGAGAAAGGACCCCTGAAGCTTTCTTT.

The chain links TRBV6-5 to TRBJ2-2, with TRBD2 as a possible D gene (6 bases). Per germline, CDR1 MNHEY and CDR2 SVGAGI. V lost 5 bases and J 0 bases, leaving 10 bases between the germline ends. This CDR3 region has 15 residues. The CDR3 nucleotides read TGTGCCAGCAGTACGGGACTCCCGAACACCGGGGAGCTGTTTTTT. Its protein product is CASSTGLPNTGELFF.

J is TRBJ1-4 and V is TRBV11-3, with 9 bases identical to TRBD1. The germline V gene has CDR1 SGHNT and CDR2 YENEEA. With V trimmed by 5 bases and J by 8 bases, 18 bases remained unmatched. The CDR3 has 18 amino acids. CDR3 sequence: CASSPIRTKGQGGEKLFF. The CDR3 nucleotides read TGTGCCAGCAGCCCAATTCGGACAAAGGGACAGGGAGGAGAAAAACTGTTTTTT. Supplemented by reference TRBV11-3 and TRBJ1-4, the full variable domain reads EAGVVQSPRYKIIEKKQPVAFWCNPISGHNTLYWYLQNLGQGPELLIRYENEEAVDDSQLPKDRFSAERLKGVDSTLKIQPAELGDSAVYLCASSPIRTKGQGGEKLFFGSGTQLSVL.

Worth noting for this clone: An end of the junction does not agree with germline; a read error may underlie this. The rearrangement joins TRBV7-9 to TRBJ2-3, with D perhaps given as TRBD1 or TRBD2 (5 bases each). CDR1 and CDR2 (germline): SEHNR, FQNEAQ (reference sequence). The CDR3 consists of 12 residues. This CDR3 reads CASSSAGTAEEF. The CDR3 DNA reads as TGTGCCAGCAGCTCAGCAGGGACCGCCGAGGAATTT.

The V gene is TRBV5-6, the J gene TRBJ1-1; 8 nucleotides match TRBD1. The CDR3 is 15 residues long. CDR1 SGHDT and CDR2 YYEEEE come from the germline V gene. Trimming removed 6 bases from V and 1 base from J; junction bases left unmatched: 8. In DNA form, the CDR3 reads TGTGCCAGCATCTCCAAGACAGGGGCGAACACTGAAGCTTTCTTT. Amino acids: CASISKTGANTEAFF.

CDR3 nucleotide sequence: TGTGCCAGCTCACCAAGTATGGGGCGCCTCGGAACCTACGAGCAGTACTTC. Amino acids: CASSPSMGRLGTYEQYF. This rearrangement joins TRBV18 to TRBJ2-7; D is possibly TRBD1 (5 bases). This CDR3 comprises 17 residues. V lost 2 bases, J lost 2 bases, and 19 bases lay in between. Germline assignment: CDR1 KGHSH and CDR2 LQKENI. Variable domain in full (rest from reference TRBV18 and TRBJ2-7): NAGVMQNPRHLVRRRGQEARLRCSPMKGHSHVYWYRQLPEEGLKFMVYLQKENIIDESGMPKERFSAEFPKEGPSILRIQQVVRGDSAAYFCASSPSMGRLGTYEQYFGPGTRLTVT.

The gene calls are TRBV14 and TRBJ2-7, with D tentatively TRBD2 (5 bases). V was pared by 1 base and J by 2 bases, with 9 bases between. From germline, CDR1 is SGHDN and CDR2 FVKESK. The CDR3 contains 14 residues. The CDR3 DNA reads TGTGCCAGCAGCCAAGGGCCGGGGACCTACGAGCAGTACTTC. It translates to CASSQGPGTYEQYF.

V usage is TRBV5-1 and J usage is TRBJ2-7; D possibly corresponds to TRBD1 (9 bases). The germline V gene encodes CDR1 SGHRS and CDR2 YFSETQ. There are 17 residues in the CDR3. V was clipped by 4 bases and J by 2 bases, with 22 bases between them. The CDR3 is CASSPPGGGQGPYEQYF. The CDR3 DNA follows: TGCGCCAGCAGCCCCCCCGGGGGGGGACAGGGCCCCTACGAGCAGTACTTC.

The CDR3 bases are TGTGCCAGCAGTTCCCTAGCGGGAAGCTCCTACGAGCAGTACTTC. Its translation is CASSSLAGSSYEQYF. The chain carries TRBV6-1 and TRBJ2-7; 9 bases agree with TRBD2. Trimming cost V 5 bases and J 0 bases; bases outside gene matches: 5. From germline, CDR1 is MNHNS and CDR2 SASEGT. The CDR3 runs 15 residues.

The CDR3 coding sequence is TGTGCCAGCAGCGGGCGGTTTGAGTTAACGGAGACCCAGTACTTC. Protein sequence: CASSGRFELTETQYF. The chain combines TRBV14 with TRBJ2-5; D remains unclear. CDR1 SGHDN and CDR2 FVKESK come from the germline V gene. V gave up 5 bases and J gave up 5 bases, with 18 bases separating them. The CDR3 contains 15 residues.

This clone was seen once. V is TRBV5-4 and J is TRBJ2-5; possible D gene TRBD2, 6 bases. In germline, CDR1 is SGHNT, CDR2 YYREEE (reference sequence). Trimming shortened V by 0 bases and J by 3 bases, and 15 bases separated the two germline ends. This CDR3 region has 16 residues. Here the CDR3 DNA reads TGTGCCAGCAGCTTGGCCGGGAGACAGAGAGAAGAGACCCAGTACTTC. It codes for CASSLAGRQREETQYF.

The rearrangement links TRBV5-1 to TRBJ1-4; D not resolved. The CDR3 is made up of 16 amino acids. The V gene's germline CDR1 is SGHRS and CDR2 YFSETQ. Trimming stripped 0 bases from V and 5 bases from J, with 14 bases between. The CDR3 loop reads CASSLDGGRSNEKLFF. The CDR3 bases are TGCGCCAGCAGCTTGGACGGTGGAAGGTCGAATGAAAAACTGTTTTTT.

The rearrangement links TRBV5-3 to TRBJ1-2; D is unresolved. TRBV5-3 counts as an open reading frame of uncertain function. V was cut by 0 bases and J by 4 bases, with 19 bases left in between. The CDR3 extends over 17 amino acids. Written as DNA, the CDR3 is TGTGCCAGAAGCTTGGGCGGACCGATACAGAAAATCTATGGCTACACCTTC. Its protein is CARSLGGPIQKIYGYTF.

This chain links TRBV9 with TRBJ2-2; 9 bases align to TRBD2. CDR1 is SGDLS and CDR2 is YYNGEE in the germline V gene. CDR3 size: 16 residues. J was trimmed by 6 bases and V by 3 bases; bases with no gene match: 9. The CDR3 here is CASSARLAEGPGELFF. CDR3 in DNA: TGTGCCAGCAGCGCCCGACTAGCGGAGGGGCCCGGGGAGCTGTTTTTT.

The rearrangement links TRBV28 to TRBJ2-6, with D perhaps TRBD1 (5 bases). V was shortened by 1 base and J by 4 bases, with 14 bases between the two germline ends. Germline V gene lookup returns CDR1 MDHEN and CDR2 SYDVKM. This CDR3 spans 17 amino acids. The CDR3 DNA is TGTGCCAGCAGTTTATCAGGACACCGATCGGGGGCCAACGTCCTGACTTTC. Amino acid sequence: CASSLSGHRSGANVLTF. Full variable domain (outside the CDR3, taken from reference TRBV28 and TRBJ2-6): DVKVTQSSRYLVKRTGEKVFLECVQDMDHENMFWYRQDPGLGLRLIYFSYDVKMKEKGDIPEGYSVSREKKERFSLILESASTNQTSMYLCASSLSGHRSGANVLTFGAGSRLTVL.

This chain connects TRBV19 to TRBJ1-1; 7 nucleotides match TRBD1. Per germline, CDR1 LNHDA and CDR2 SQIVND (reference sequence). This CDR3 has 13 amino acids. With 5 bases clipped from V and 4 bases from J, the junction kept 4 bases outside the gene matches. DNA of the CDR3: TGTGCCAGTAGTCCGACAGGGTCCACTGAAGCTTTCTTT. This encodes CASSPTGSTEAFF.